This T cell receptor (beta chain) was identified in a study of identical twins. Findings of the study overall: Modelling approaches yielded underestimates of out-of-frame TCR alpha sharing between monozygotic twins. The degree of excess twin sharing was weaker in beta out-of-frame sequences.

There are 13 residues in the CDR3. V lost 10 bases to trimming and J lost 8 bases; unmatched junction nucleotides: 10. Germline V gene data show CDR1 as ENHRY and CDR2 as SYGVKD. This clonotype has at least ten counts. The antigen is unknown. Template switching introduced a universal primer site, and the cDNA bore unique molecular identifiers. Each CDR3 protein gets one entry after TCRdb re-called the 5' RACE reads with MiXCR. Of around 1.7 million distinct CDR3 sequences in the sample, about 30% were seen once. This receptor was obtained from a newborn girl in good health. Sample: cord blood. The chain combines TRBV10-3 with TRBJ2-1, with 8 bases lining up with TRBD2. In DNA form, the CDR3 reads TGTGCCACCCTTAAGCGGGAGACCCATGAGCAGTTCTTC. Translation: CATLKRETHEQFF.